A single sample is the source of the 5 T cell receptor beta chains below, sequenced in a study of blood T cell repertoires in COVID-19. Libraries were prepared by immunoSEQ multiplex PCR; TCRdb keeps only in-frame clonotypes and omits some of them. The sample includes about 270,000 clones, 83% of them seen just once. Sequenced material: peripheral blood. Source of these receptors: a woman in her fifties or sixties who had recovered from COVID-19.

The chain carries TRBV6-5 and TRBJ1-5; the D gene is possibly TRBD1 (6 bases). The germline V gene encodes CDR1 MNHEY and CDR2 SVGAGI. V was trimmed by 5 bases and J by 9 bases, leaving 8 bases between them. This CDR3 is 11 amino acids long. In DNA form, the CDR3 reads TGTGCCAGCAGTCTACAGGGGCCCCAGCATTTT. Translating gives CASSLQGPQHF.

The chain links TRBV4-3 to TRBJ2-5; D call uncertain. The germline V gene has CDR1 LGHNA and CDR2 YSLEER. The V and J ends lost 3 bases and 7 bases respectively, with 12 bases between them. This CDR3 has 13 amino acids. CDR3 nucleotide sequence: TGCGCCAGCAGCCAGTCCCCCCTAGGGACCCAGTACTTC. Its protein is CASSQSPLGTQYF.

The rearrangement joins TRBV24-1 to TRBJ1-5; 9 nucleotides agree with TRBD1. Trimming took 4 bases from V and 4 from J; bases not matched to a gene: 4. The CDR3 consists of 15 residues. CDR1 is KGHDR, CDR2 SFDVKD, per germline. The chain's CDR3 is CATSDPGTGNQPQHF. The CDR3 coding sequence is TGTGCCACCAGTGACCCCGGGACAGGGAATCAGCCCCAGCATTTT.

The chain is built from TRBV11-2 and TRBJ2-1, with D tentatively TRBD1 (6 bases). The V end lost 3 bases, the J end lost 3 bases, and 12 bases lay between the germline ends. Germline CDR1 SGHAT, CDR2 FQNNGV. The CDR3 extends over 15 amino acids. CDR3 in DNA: TGTGCCAGCAGCTTGGGCAGGGGCAACTACAATGAGCAGTTCTTC. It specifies CASSLGRGNYNEQFF.

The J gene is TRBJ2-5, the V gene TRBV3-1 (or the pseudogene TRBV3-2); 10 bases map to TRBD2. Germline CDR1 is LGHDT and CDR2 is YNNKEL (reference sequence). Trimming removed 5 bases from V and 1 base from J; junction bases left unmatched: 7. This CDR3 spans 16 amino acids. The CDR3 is CASSDSGRWAQETQYF. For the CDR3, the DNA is TGTGCCAGCAGCGATAGCGGGAGGTGGGCCCAAGAGACCCAGTACTTC.